Following are 32 T cell receptor beta chains from one sample sequenced in a study of T cells in Graves' hyperthyroidism and ophthalmopathy (dated by TCRdb to between 2017 and 2020). Library method: multiplex PCR. Sequencing took place on an Illumina HiSeq 2000. The TCR beta CDR3 regions were amplified from the RNA transcripts. The TCR CDR3 was subjected to a first round of RT-PCR using the HTBI primer set and the Qiagen OneStep RT-PCR kit. TCRdb took the public reads, trimmed them with fastp at Q25, ran MiXCR for clone calling and kept in-frame beta chains. Each CDR3 protein gets just one entry, which takes the most common genes and DNA from the rows behind it. The sample data list around 350,000 distinct CDR3 sequences, and about 18% of these were observed just once. The top ten hold around a third of the sample. Sequenced input: blood. These receptor sequences come from a woman aged 25-40 years with Graves' hyperthyroidism that later progressed to Graves' ophthalmopathy.

This clonotype has a count of ten or more. V usage is TRBV6-1 and J usage is TRBJ2-5, with TRBD1 matching 7 bases. CDR3 length: 14 amino acids. Germline lookup yields CDR1 MNHNS and CDR2 SASEGT. The ends lost 6 bases at V and 0 bases at J; junction bases unmatched: 4. The CDR3 DNA reads as TGTGCCAGCAGAGACAGGGAGTACCAAGAGACCCAGTACTTC. Encoded protein: CASRDREYQETQYF.

This clonotype has ten or more counts. The chain uses TRBV5-5 and TRBJ1-1; D unresolved. CDR3 size: 16 residues. The germline V and J ends were trimmed by 4 bases and 1 base, with 17 bases remaining between them. CDR1 SGHKS and CDR2 YYEKEE come from the germline V gene (reference sequence). The CDR3 loop is CASSIGISVRNTEAFF. The CDR3 region has the DNA TGTGCCAGCAGCATCGGGATTTCGGTTCGGAACACTGAAGCTTTCTTT.

V gene TRBV5-1 combines with J gene TRBJ1-3; a weak D match, TRBD1 (5 bases). This CDR3 is 16 amino acids long. Per the germline V gene, CDR1 is SGHRS and CDR2 is YFSETQ. V lost 4 bases to trimming and J lost 0 bases, with 14 bases between them. The CDR3 here is CASSRTTGTSGNTIYF. CDR3 in DNA: TGCGCCAGCAGCCGGACAACAGGAACCTCTGGAAACACCATATATTTT.

This clonotype was recorded at least ten times. The chain has TRBV12-3 or TRBV12-4 and TRBJ1-2; tentatively, D is TRBD1 (6 bases). The ends were cut back, 3 bases at V and 1 base at J, with 9 bases in the middle. There are 14 residues in the CDR3. DNA of the CDR3: TGTGCCAGCAGTTTCGAGGACAGTAACTATGGCTACACCTTC. Translating gives CASSFEDSNYGYTF.

This clonotype was detected ten times or more. The J gene is TRBJ2-4, the V gene TRBV27, with D maybe TRBD1 (6 bases). Germline V gene data show CDR1 as MNHEY and CDR2 as SMNVEV (reference sequence). V lost 6 bases, J lost 0 bases, and 18 bases lay in between. The CDR3 has 17 residues. For the CDR3, the DNA is TGTGCCAGCAGACCCTCGACAGGAGTACTAGCCAAAAACATTCAGTACTTC. As protein: CASRPSTGVLAKNIQYF.

The chain uses TRBV18 and TRBJ1-1; D is unclear. Germline V gene sequence: CDR1 KGHSH, CDR2 LQKENI. The CDR3 loop spans 13 amino acids. Trimming took 3 bases from V and 11 from J, leaving 16 bases between them. This CDR3 reads CASSPDETRGAFF. The CDR3 DNA reads TGTGCCAGCTCACCGGACGAAACGCGTGGGGCTTTCTTT. Looking up the rest from reference TRBV18 and TRBJ1-1 gives the full variable domain: NAGVMQNPRHLVRRRGQEARLRCSPMKGHSHVYWYRQLPEEGLKFMVYLQKENIIDESGMPKERFSAEFPKEGPSILRIQQVVRGDSAAYFCASSPDETRGAFFGQGTRLTVV.

The rearrangement joins TRBV15 to TRBJ2-7; D not resolved. V lost 0 bases to trimming and J lost 6 bases, with 6 bases between them. The CDR3 has 12 residues. Germline V lookup: CDR1 LNHNV, CDR2 YYDKDF (reference sequence). CDR3 amino acids: CATSRDLGEQYF. The CDR3 DNA reads TGTGCCACCAGCAGAGATTTAGGCGAGCAGTACTTC.

This clonotype was seen ten or more times. This sequence joins TRBV7-9 and TRBJ1-6; D is uncertain. CDR3 length: 15 residues. Trimming stripped 4 bases from V and 0 bases from J, with 7 bases between. Germline V CDR1 and CDR2: SEHNR, FQNEAQ (reference sequence). The CDR3 sequence is CASSYGSSYNSPLHF. CDR3 nucleotides: TGTGCCAGCAGCTATGGGAGCTCCTATAATTCACCCCTCCACTTT. Together with reference TRBV7-9 and TRBJ1-6, the CDR3 gives the full variable domain: DTGVSQNPRHKITKRGQNVTFRCDPISEHNRLYWYRQTLGQGPEFLTYFQNEAQLEKSRLLSDRFSAERPKGSFSTLEIQRTEQGDSAMYLCASSYGSSYNSPLHFGNGTRLTVT.

This clonotype has just a few counts. This sequence joins TRBV6-2 or TRBV6-3 and TRBJ2-5; 16 bases line up with TRBD2. J lost 5 bases, V lost 6 bases, and 6 bases had no gene match. Germline V CDR1 and CDR2: MNHEY, SVGEGT. The CDR3 is 16 amino acids. CDR3 nucleotides: TGTGCCAGCAGAGGGACTAGCGGGAGGGCCATGGAGACCCAGTACTTC. This translates into CASRGTSGRAMETQYF.

This clonotype appeared many times. The rearrangement uses TRBV6-1 and TRBJ1-1, with no clear D. The CDR3 is 13 amino acids. Looked up from germline, CDR1 is MNHNS and CDR2 is SASEGT. Trimming pared 4 bases from V and 2 bases from J, leaving 8 bases between. The CDR3 nucleotides read TGTGCCAGCAGTGTGATGGGTAACACTGAAGCTTTCTTT. The encoded protein is CASSVMGNTEAFF.

The sample holds many counts of this clonotype. This chain joins TRBV27 and TRBJ1-6; D gene ambiguous. V lost 2 bases to trimming and J lost 7 bases, with 6 bases between them. Germline V gene sequence: CDR1 MNHEY, CDR2 SMNVEV (reference sequence). This CDR3 is 13 amino acids long. The CDR3 region has the DNA TGTGCCAGCAGTTTAAGGGTCAATTCACCCCTCCACTTT. Its translation: CASSLRVNSPLHF.

The table lists this clonotype with many counts. This rearrangement joins TRBV19 to TRBJ2-2; D remains ambiguous. CDR3 length: 14 residues. The germline V gene has CDR1 LNHDA and CDR2 SQIVND (reference sequence). V lost 7 bases, J lost 4 bases, and 13 bases lay in between. The chain's CDR3 is CASTTRTVTGELFF. CDR3 DNA: TGTGCCAGTACCACCCGGACGGTCACCGGGGAGCTGTTTTTT.

This clonotype was seen many times. V is TRBV2 and J is TRBJ2-7; TRBD2 might be the D (6 bases). Per germline, CDR1 SNHLY and CDR2 FYNNEI. Trimming took 6 bases from V and 4 from J, leaving 10 bases between them. The CDR3 extends over 12 amino acids. As DNA, the CDR3 is TGTGCCAGCAGGGGGGACTCTTACGAGCAGTACTTC. This encodes CASRGDSYEQYF.

This clonotype was picked up many times. The CDR3 region is CASSRSSSSYNEQFF. For the CDR3, the DNA is TGTGCCAGCAGTAGATCATCGAGCTCCTACAATGAGCAGTTCTTC. The genes are TRBV6-4 and TRBJ2-1; D gene uncertain. Trimming removed 5 bases at V and 0 bases at J, with 11 bases between. The CDR3 totals 15 residues. In germline, CDR1 is MRHNA, CDR2 SNTAGT.

This clonotype was counted many times. The rearrangement links TRBV12-3 or TRBV12-4 to TRBJ1-4; TRBD1 is a possible D gene (6 bases). The CDR3 covers 18 residues. V lost 6 bases to trimming and J lost 1 base, with 21 bases between them. The CDR3 DNA follows: TGTGCCAGCAGCACCGTTGACAGGACGTCGCTAACTAATGAAAAACTGTTTTTT. This gives the protein CASSTVDRTSLTNEKLFF.

The chain is built from TRBV19 and TRBJ2-3; D might be TRBD1 or TRBD2, each matching 5 bases. The CDR3 runs 17 residues. V lost 5 bases and J 6 bases, leaving 24 bases between the germline ends. CDR1 and CDR2 (germline): LNHDA, SQIVND (reference sequence). The CDR3 DNA reads as TGTGCCAGTAGTCCAAGAGACAGCGGTGCACTTGGTGATACGCAGTATTTT. Translation: CASSPRDSGALGDTQYF.

This clonotype was seen at least ten times. The chain links TRBV2 to TRBJ2-7; 12 bases line up with TRBD1. This CDR3 is 13 amino acids long. The ends lost 9 bases at V and 7 bases at J; junction bases unmatched: 7. Germline assignment: CDR1 SNHLY and CDR2 FYNNEI. The CDR3 spells CASTGQGAREQYF. CDR3 in DNA: TGTGCCAGTACGGGACAGGGGGCGCGTGAGCAGTACTTC.

This clonotype was observed many times. The chain has TRBV11-2 and TRBJ2-7, with D perhaps matching TRBD2 (6 bases). V lost 7 bases to trimming and J lost 3 bases, with 16 bases between them. The germline V gene encodes CDR1 SGHAT and CDR2 FQNNGV. This CDR3 is 14 amino acids long. Here the CDR3 reads CASTSRPGDYEQYF. The CDR3 DNA reads as TGTGCCAGCACCAGTCGACCGGGAGACTACGAGCAGTACTTC.

The V gene is TRBV27, the J gene TRBJ2-7, with 9 bases matching TRBD2. The CDR3 totals 14 residues. V trimming: 8 bases; J trimming: 4 bases; junction bases outside the gene matches: 9. Per the germline V gene, CDR1 is MNHEY and CDR2 is SMNVEV (reference sequence). CDR3 sequence: CASLGGRAGYEQYF. CDR3 in DNA: TGTGCCAGCTTAGGCGGGAGGGCCGGATACGAGCAGTACTTC.

This clonotype has just a few counts. The V call is TRBV10-3, the J call TRBJ2-7, with a weak D call TRBD2 (5 bases). Germline-derived CDR1 and CDR2 are ENHRY and SYGVKD. The CDR3 extends over 12 amino acids. Trimming took 6 bases from V and 7 from J, leaving 13 bases between them. CDR3 DNA sequence: TGTGCCATCAGGGGCAGCGGTAAAGAGCAGTACTTC. This translates into CAIRGSGKEQYF.

This clonotype was seen many times. This chain uses TRBV6-1 with TRBJ1-2; 9 nucleotides align to TRBD1. The CDR3 runs to 15 residues. V was clipped by 3 bases and J by 5 bases; unmatched bases: 7. CDR1 and CDR2 from the germline V gene are MNHNS and SASEGT. CDR3 nucleotides: TGTGCCAGCAGTGATATGATACAGGGGGCGTATGGCTACACCTTC. Translated: CASSDMIQGAYGYTF.

This clonotype was counted ten times or more. The chain has TRBV28 and TRBJ2-1; weak D call: TRBD1 (5 bases). The V gene's germline CDR1 is MDHEN and CDR2 SYDVKM. V was cut by 3 bases and J by 4 bases, with 16 bases left in between. The CDR3 sequence is 16 residues long. The CDR3 nucleotides read TGTGCCAGCAGTTTGGTACGCTTAGGGGTTTACAATGAGCAGTTCTTC. Its translation: CASSLVRLGVYNEQFF. Looking up the rest from reference TRBV28 and TRBJ2-1 gives the full variable domain: DVKVTQSSRYLVKRTGEKVFLECVQDMDHENMFWYRQDPGLGLRLIYFSYDVKMKEKGDIPEGYSVSREKKERFSLILESASTNQTSMYLCASSLVRLGVYNEQFFGPGTRLTVL.

The CDR3 sequence: CASSHLRDNFYNEQFF. The CDR3 region has the DNA TGTGCCAGCAGCCATTTACGGGACAATTTTTACAATGAGCAGTTCTTC. This chain connects TRBV11-2 to TRBJ2-1, with D possibly TRBD1 on 6 matching bases. The V gene's germline CDR1 is SGHAT and CDR2 FQNNGV. V lost 5 bases and J 4 bases, leaving 18 bases between the germline ends. CDR3 length: 16 amino acids.

Notes on this clonotype: One junction end disagrees with the germline gene, perhaps due to a read error. J is TRBJ2-7 and V is TRBV4-2, with D possibly matching TRBD1 (5 bases). The CDR3 extends over 16 amino acids. Germline lookup yields CDR1 LGHNA and CDR2 YNFKEQ. The CDR3 coding sequence is TGTGCCAGCAGCCAAGGGGGCGGAGATAGCTCCTACGAGCGGTACTTC. Translation: CASSQGGGDSSYERYF.

The V and J genes are TRBV4-1 and TRBJ1-2; D is uncertain. Germline CDR1 reads MGHRA; CDR2 reads YSYEKL. V gave up 0 bases and J gave up 4 bases, with 21 bases separating them. The CDR3 contains 18 residues. CDR3: CASSQDKTTVLKVYGYTF. For the CDR3, the DNA is TGCGCCAGCAGCCAAGATAAGACGACGGTTTTGAAAGTCTATGGCTACACCTTC.

This clonotype was counted many times. The J gene is TRBJ1-6, the V gene TRBV28; no reliable D call. The CDR3 has 17 residues. From germline, CDR1 is MDHEN and CDR2 SYDVKM. The V and J ends lost 6 bases and 0 bases respectively, with 15 bases between them. DNA of the CDR3: TGTGCCAGCAGAGCAGGACCCTACGGCTCCTATAATTCACCCCTCCACTTT. It specifies CASRAGPYGSYNSPLHF.

This clonotype was picked up many times. V gene TRBV27 combines with J gene TRBJ2-3; the D is unclear. The CDR3 consists of 16 residues. V was pared by 0 bases and J by 0 bases, with 10 bases between. Germline assignment: CDR1 MNHEY and CDR2 SMNVEV (reference sequence). Here the CDR3 reads CASSLSAGASTDTQYF. The CDR3 DNA reads as TGTGCCAGCAGTTTATCGGCAGGTGCTAGCACAGATACGCAGTATTTT.

As regards this clonotype: At one of its ends the junction is not consistent with the germline gene, which may arise from a read error. The V and J genes are TRBV29-1 and TRBJ2-7; tentatively, D is TRBD2 (5 bases). CDR1 is SQVTM and CDR2 is ANQGSEA in the germline V gene. The CDR3 covers 13 residues. The CDR3 DNA is TGCAGCGTTGTTCCGGGATCATCCTGCGAGCAGTACTTC. Its translation: CSVVPGSSCEQYF.

The J gene is TRBJ2-1, the V gene TRBV12-3 or TRBV12-4; unclear D gene. With 5 bases removed from V and 7 bases from J, the gap between germline ends came to 12 bases. This CDR3 spans 13 amino acids. CDR3 sequence (DNA): TGTGCCAGCAGTCCAACACAGATAAATGAGCAGTTCTTC. Translation: CASSPTQINEQFF.

The CDR3 region is CASSTPGQGANEQFF. For the CDR3, the DNA is TGTGCCAGTAGTACACCGGGACAGGGGGCTAATGAGCAGTTCTTC. The chain uses TRBV19 and TRBJ2-1; 12 nucleotides align to TRBD1. V lost 4 bases and J lost 7; bases outside the gene matches: 5. This CDR3 contains 15 residues. Germline CDR1 LNHDA, CDR2 SQIVND (reference sequence).

This clonotype came up many times. The chain uses TRBV6-2 or TRBV6-3 and TRBJ2-5; D might be TRBD1 (6 bases). This CDR3 is built from 15 residues. Trimming left V 4 bases short and J 1 base short, with 13 bases between. Germline V lookup: CDR1 MNHEY, CDR2 SVGEGT. DNA of the CDR3: TGTGCCAGCAGTTCGACAAGGACAGCCCAAGAGACCCAGTACTTC. This encodes CASSSTRTAQETQYF.

This clonotype appeared many times. CDR3 in amino acids: CATSMEKDEKLFF. In DNA, the CDR3 is TGTGCCACCAGTATGGAGAAAGATGAAAAACTGTTTTTT. J is TRBJ1-4 and V is TRBV24-1; D unclear. This CDR3 contains 13 residues. V was pared by 6 bases and J by 6 bases, with 10 bases between. Germline values: CDR1 KGHDR, CDR2 SFDVKD.